This entry describes one TCR beta chain. What it binds is unknown. UMI labels and 5' RACE were used to prepare the TRB cDNA libraries. TCRdb re-analyzed the 5' RACE reads; it lists each CDR3 protein once, without DNA. Seen in this sample are tens of thousands of distinct CDR3 sequences; the ten most common clones hold around 0.99%. These data originate in a study of CXCR3-negative and CXCR3-positive naive CD8 T cells. Study-wide results and caveats: Much lower diversity was found in memory CD8+ cells, while both naive subsets had comparably high diversity. TCR interaction strength was inferred from TRB CDR3 physicochemistry, as CD5 matched across naive subsets.

Naive cells were sorted as CD45RO-, CCR7+, CD27+ and CD95-. The sample was naive CXCR3- CD8+ T cells from blood. Subset given: CD45RO-CCR7+CD27+CD95- naive CD8+ T cells lacking CXCR3 (TNR3-). The sequence came from a human donor in good health. Some clones in this sample may be carry-over from other donors' samples.

CDR3 in amino acids: CAISEGQVNTEAFF. The V and J genes are TRBV10-3 and TRBJ1-1; the TCRdb D gene call, TRBD1, has no DNA to confirm it. The CDR3 runs 14 residues. Germline V gene data show CDR1 as ENHRY and CDR2 as SYGVKD.